This T cell receptor beta chain was obtained from a study of T cell responses to AZD1222 COVID-19 vaccine. Study-level points and caveats: The study identified only a handful of AZD1222 recipients as seropositive at baseline.

Concerning this clone itself: Antigen: not known.

Trimming cost V 1 base and J 7 bases, with 14 bases left between them. The CDR3 consists of 15 residues. Germline CDR1 is SGHVS and CDR2 is FQNEAQ. Clones were read by immunoSEQ multiplex PCR, and TCRdb kept only the in-frame ones, dropping some. The sample has 95,000 to 100,000 clones; about 86% are singletons. The chain links TRBV7-8 to TRBJ2-1, with D uncertain. The sequencing here drew on peripheral blood, taken on day 0 of AZD1222 vaccination. This clonotype was obtained from an adult in good health. CDR3 loop: CASSLGVDLRNEQFF. The CDR3 nucleotides are TGTGCCAGCAGCTTAGGGGTGGATCTCCGAAATGAGCAGTTCTTC.